What follows are 27 T cell receptor beta chains derived from one specimen sequenced in a study of blood T cell repertoires in COVID-19. Profiling relied on immunoSEQ multiplex PCR, and the TCRdb table lists in-frame clones only, not all of them. This table has about 170,000 clones, 70% to 90% appearing once. The sequencing sample was made of peripheral blood. The receptors derive from an elderly woman with COVID-19, enrolled during active disease.

This rearrangement joins TRBV7-2 to TRBJ1-2; the match to TRBD1 covers 8 bases. The V gene end was trimmed by 5 bases and the J gene end by 8 bases; junction bases not matched to a gene: 4. Germline values: CDR1 SGHTA, CDR2 FQGNSA. This CDR3 spans 12 amino acids. As DNA, the CDR3 is TGTGCCAGCAGCCGGGACAGGTTCGGCTACACCTTC. It is translated as CASSRDRFGYTF.

The chain couples TRBV5-6 to TRBJ1-2, with TRBD1 matching over 11 bases. This CDR3 spans 13 amino acids. The V and J ends lost 4 bases and 8 bases, in that order; junction bases with no gene match: 4. Germline V gene data show CDR1 as SGHDT and CDR2 as YYEEEE. CDR3 sequence: CASSEDRGLGYTF. The CDR3 DNA sequence: TGTGCCAGCAGCGAGGACAGGGGGCTAGGCTACACCTTC.

J is TRBJ2-5 and V is TRBV6-5; TRBD2 aligns across 8 bases. Trimming cost V 5 bases and J 2 bases; bases outside gene matches: 4. Germline CDR1 MNHEY, CDR2 SVGAGI. There are 14 residues in the CDR3. The CDR3 DNA follows: TGTGCCAGCAGTAAACGGGGGGGGCAAGAGACCCAGTACTTC. This translates into CASSKRGGQETQYF.

The chain couples TRBV19 to TRBJ1-1; TRBD1 is a possible D gene (5 bases). The CDR3 covers 13 residues. Germline V gene lookup returns CDR1 LNHDA and CDR2 SQIVND (reference sequence). Trimming pared 3 bases from V and 5 bases from J, leaving 10 bases between. The DNA of the CDR3 is TGTGCCAGTAGTATTGGGGGGTTAACTGAAGCTTTCTTT. It yields the protein CASSIGGLTEAFF.

V usage is TRBV6-2 or TRBV6-3 and J usage is TRBJ2-1, with 9 bases that match TRBD2. Germline V gives CDR1 MNHEY, CDR2 SVGEGT. This CDR3 contains 15 residues. The V gene end was trimmed by 6 bases and the J gene end by 3 bases; junction bases not matched to a gene: 6. The CDR3 region has the DNA TGTGCCAGCAGCCCCAGCGGGAGGTTCTACAATGAGCAGTTCTTC. Translating gives CASSPSGRFYNEQFF.

This chain uses TRBV4-1 with TRBJ2-1, with D possibly TRBD1 on 6 matching bases. This CDR3 has 17 residues. Trimming shortened V by 1 base and J by 6 bases, and 19 bases separated the two germline ends. CDR1 and CDR2 from the germline V gene are MGHRA and YSYEKL. Here the CDR3 reads CASSQVKQGGRSNEQFF. Here the CDR3 DNA reads TGCGCCAGCAGCCAAGTCAAACAGGGTGGAAGGAGCAATGAGCAGTTCTTC.

The chain employs TRBV7-9 and TRBJ1-4, with D possibly matching TRBD1 (5 bases). The CDR3 extends over 15 amino acids. Germline assignment: CDR1 SEHNR and CDR2 FQNEAQ (reference sequence). Trimming left V 4 bases short and J 5 bases short, with 14 bases between. CDR3 sequence: CASSSTGTKNEKLFF. The CDR3 nucleotides read TGTGCCAGCAGCTCCACCGGGACTAAAAATGAAAAACTGTTTTTT. The full variable domain, completed using reference TRBV7-9 and TRBJ1-4, is DTGVSQNPRHKITKRGQNVTFRCDPISEHNRLYWYRQTLGQGPEFLTYFQNEAQLEKSRLLSDRFSAERPKGSFSTLEIQRTEQGDSAMYLCASSSTGTKNEKLFFGSGTQLSVL.

The V and J genes are TRBV28 and TRBJ2-3, with 10 positions matching TRBD1. Per the germline V gene, CDR1 is MDHEN and CDR2 is SYDVKM. Unmatched junction bases numbered 12, after V lost 3 bases and J lost 6 bases. The CDR3 covers 17 residues. For the CDR3, the DNA is TGTGCCAGCAGTTTCCCCCTCCGGACAGGGGGTGCGGATACGCAGTATTTT. It encodes CASSFPLRTGGADTQYF.

The chain has TRBV7-9 and TRBJ1-2; TRBD1 is a possible D gene (6 bases). Germline V gene data show CDR1 as SEHNR and CDR2 as FQNEAQ (reference sequence). The ends were cut back, 4 bases at V and 6 bases at J, with 18 bases in the middle. The length of the CDR3 is 15 residues. CDR3 protein: CASSSRTAGVNGYTF. The CDR3 DNA reads TGTGCCAGCAGCTCAAGGACAGCCGGGGTCAATGGCTACACCTTC.

The chain is built from TRBV5-1 and TRBJ2-7; 10 nucleotides align to TRBD1. V gave up 3 bases and J gave up 3 bases; unmatched junction bases: 9. Germline CDR1 SGHRS, CDR2 YFSETQ. This CDR3 is built from 16 residues. The CDR3 DNA is TGCGCCAGCAGCTGGGCTCGGACAGGGGGTAGCTACGAGCAGTACTTC. Amino acid sequence: CASSWARTGGSYEQYF. The whole variable domain, remainder taken from reference TRBV5-1 and TRBJ2-7, is KAGVTQTPRYLIKTRGQQVTLSCSPISGHRSVSWYQQTPGQGLQFLFEYFSETQRNKGNFPGRFSGRQFSNSRSEMNVSTLELGDSALYLCASSWARTGGSYEQYFGPGTRLTVT.

V usage is TRBV21-1 and J usage is TRBJ1-4; the table's D call TRBD1 went unverified against the DNA. TRBV21-1 is a listed pseudogene. The CDR3 extends over 15 amino acids. CDR3 residues: CASSKEDRENEKLFF. In nucleotides, the CDR3 is TGTGCCAGCAGCAAAGAGGACAGAGAGAATGAAAAACTGTTTTTT.

The count of this clone is one. The chain has TRBV6-5 and TRBJ2-2; unclear D gene. The germline V gene encodes CDR1 MNHEY and CDR2 SVGAGI. V lost 4 bases, J lost 0 bases, and 6 bases lay in between. There are 14 residues in the CDR3. In DNA, the CDR3 is TGTGCCAGCAGTTTGACATCGAACACCGGGGAGCTGTTTTTT. This encodes CASSLTSNTGELFF.

The chain couples TRBV6-5 to TRBJ1-1; D remains unclear. The CDR3 is 13 residues long. Germline V gene sequence: CDR1 MNHEY, CDR2 SVGAGI. V was pared by 2 bases and J by 4 bases, with 8 bases between. The CDR3 protein is CASSYGRTTEAFF. The CDR3 DNA reads TGTGCCAGCAGTTACGGGCGAACCACTGAAGCTTTCTTT.

The V call is TRBV7-9, the J call TRBJ1-2; 7 nucleotides match TRBD1. V lost 5 bases and J lost 4; bases outside the gene matches: 7. The CDR3 loop spans 14 amino acids. The V gene's germline CDR1 is SEHNR and CDR2 FQNEAQ (reference sequence). This CDR3 is CASSNTGAAYGYTF. CDR3 DNA sequence: TGTGCCAGCAGCAATACAGGGGCCGCCTATGGCTACACCTTC.

This clone came up a few times. The rearrangement uses TRBV6-5 and TRBJ2-1; 13 bases are shared with TRBD2. CDR1 and CDR2 (germline): MNHEY, SVGAGI. J gave up 9 bases and V 6 bases, and 5 bases lay outside the gene matches. There are 14 residues in the CDR3. The CDR3 sequence is CASSGLAGVTEQFF. The CDR3 DNA sequence: TGTGCCAGCAGCGGACTAGCGGGAGTTACTGAGCAGTTCTTC.

This chain links TRBV5-4 with TRBJ2-1; D might be TRBD2 (7 bases). This CDR3 region has 14 residues. The germline V gene has CDR1 SGHNT and CDR2 YYREEE (reference sequence). The ends were cut back, 6 bases at V and 10 bases at J, with 20 bases in the middle. The CDR3 here is CASTTLGGAGEQFF. The CDR3 DNA sequence: TGTGCCAGCACTACTCTGGGGGGGGCGGGCGAGCAGTTCTTC.

The rearrangement links TRBV5-4 to TRBJ2-7, with D perhaps matching TRBD1 (6 bases). V gave up 4 bases and J gave up 1 base, with 12 bases separating them. The CDR3 has 14 residues. Germline V gene sequence: CDR1 SGHNT, CDR2 YYREEE (reference sequence). The CDR3 DNA reads as TGTGCCAGCAGCAACGGGACAACTTCCTACGAGCAGTACTTC. Protein: CASSNGTTSYEQYF.

In its sample, this clone was seen a few times. The chain is built from TRBV6-5 and TRBJ1-1; D is unclear. V was shortened by 6 bases and J by 4 bases, with 6 bases between the two germline ends. The CDR3 covers 11 residues. Germline V gene data show CDR1 as MNHEY and CDR2 as SVGAGI. The CDR3 DNA sequence: TGTGCCAGCAGGTCGGGCACTGAAGCTTTCTTT. Translation gives CASRSGTEAFF.

This rearrangement joins TRBV27 to TRBJ1-2; D is unresolved. Germline CDR1 reads MNHEY; CDR2 reads SMNVEV (reference sequence). Deletions cut 4 bases from V and 6 bases from J, with 12 bases between. The CDR3 loop spans 13 amino acids. CDR3 DNA: TGTGCCAGCAGTTCCTTTTCTAGCGATGGCTACACCTTC. Translated: CASSSFSSDGYTF.

The chain employs TRBV27 and TRBJ1-1, with D maybe TRBD1 (6 bases). Germline CDR1 MNHEY, CDR2 SMNVEV (reference sequence). Trimming removed 3 bases at V and 10 bases at J, with 15 bases between. The CDR3 has 13 residues. The chain's CDR3 is CASSFSGARGAFF. As DNA, the CDR3 is TGTGCCAGCAGTTTCTCAGGGGCTCGGGGAGCTTTCTTT.

The rearrangement uses TRBV19 and TRBJ1-2, with a possible D match to TRBD1 (6 bases). The CDR3 extends over 17 amino acids. Germline V gene sequence: CDR1 LNHDA, CDR2 SQIVND (reference sequence). V gave up 6 bases and J gave up 4 bases, with 24 bases separating them. The CDR3 nucleotides are TGTGCCAGTAGGATTACACGGGGAGGGACAACCCGCTATGGCTACACCTTC. Residues: CASRITRGGTTRYGYTF.

The CDR3 reads CASSPPTPEGGNQPQHF. The CDR3 coding sequence is TGTGCCAGCTCACCACCGACGCCCGAGGGCGGCAATCAGCCCCAGCATTTT. V gene TRBV18 combines with J gene TRBJ1-5, with unresolved D. Trimming took 0 bases from V and 2 from J, leaving 14 bases between them. Germline CDR1 is KGHSH and CDR2 is LQKENI. This CDR3 has 17 amino acids.

In its sample, this clone was seen once. The chain couples TRBV3-1 (or the pseudogene TRBV3-2) to TRBJ1-6, with 7 bases lining up with TRBD1. The junction had 7 bases not matched to a gene; V was cut back by 0 bases and J by 11 bases. CDR1 and CDR2 from the germline V gene are LGHDT and YNNKEL (reference sequence). The CDR3 loop spans 15 amino acids. CDR3 residues: CASSQDRQGWTPLHF. CDR3 nucleotide sequence: TGTGCCAGCAGCCAAGACCGACAGGGATGGACACCCCTCCACTTT.

The chain couples TRBV5-1 to TRBJ1-1, with TRBD1 matching 9 bases. Unmatched junction bases numbered 11, after V lost 5 bases and J lost 0 bases. The CDR3 runs to 17 residues. Germline V gives CDR1 SGHRS, CDR2 YFSETQ. In DNA, the CDR3 is TGCGCCAGCAGTCTAGGACAGGGGCGCATCATGAACACTGAAGCTTTCTTT. Its protein product is CASSLGQGRIMNTEAFF.

The chain carries TRBV5-1 and TRBJ2-1, with D perhaps TRBD2 (6 bases). The V gene's germline CDR1 is SGHRS and CDR2 YFSETQ. The V end was cut by 1 base, the J end by 2 bases, with 10 bases between. The CDR3 has 15 amino acids. The CDR3 is CASSLRGSAYNEQFF. The CDR3 coding sequence is TGCGCCAGCAGCTTGCGGGGGTCCGCCTACAATGAGCAGTTCTTC. Variable domain in full (rest from reference TRBV5-1 and TRBJ2-1): KAGVTQTPRYLIKTRGQQVTLSCSPISGHRSVSWYQQTPGQGLQFLFEYFSETQRNKGNFPGRFSGRQFSNSRSEMNVSTLELGDSALYLCASSLRGSAYNEQFFGPGTRLTVL.

V gene TRBV3-1 (or the pseudogene TRBV3-2) combines with J gene TRBJ2-6, with D tentatively TRBD2 (6 bases). The CDR3 extends over 16 amino acids. The germline V gene encodes CDR1 LGHDT and CDR2 YNNKEL (reference sequence). The V end lost 1 base, the J end lost 3 bases, and 10 bases lay between the germline ends. CDR3 sequence: CASSQVGGNGANVLTF. In DNA form, the CDR3 reads TGTGCCAGCAGCCAAGTGGGGGGAAATGGGGCCAACGTCCTGACTTTC.

This CDR3 reads CASSVIGTSGRDTQYF. The CDR3 coding sequence is TGTGCCAGCAGTGTAATAGGGACTAGCGGGAGAGATACGCAGTATTTT. The rearrangement uses TRBV2 and TRBJ2-3, with 14 bases identical to TRBD2. V lost 4 bases to trimming and J lost 5 bases; unmatched junction nucleotides: 5. CDR1 is SNHLY and CDR2 is FYNNEI in the germline V gene. The CDR3 is made up of 16 amino acids. Complete variable domain (other parts from reference TRBV2 and TRBJ2-3): EPEVTQTPSHQVTQMGQEVILRCVPISNHLYFYWYRQILGQKVEFLVSFYNNEISEKSEIFDDQFSVERPDGSNFTLKIRSTKLEDSAMYFCASSVIGTSGRDTQYFGPGTRLTVL.